This T cell receptor (beta chain) originates from a study of OX40 agonist ivuxolimab in advanced cancers. The data were produced by immunoSEQ multiplex PCR, yet TCRdb's version contains in-frame clones alone and is incomplete. The sample carries about 58,000 clones, 86% recorded once. In this sample, this clone turned up once. V lost 3 bases to trimming and J lost 5 bases; unmatched junction nucleotides: 8. This CDR3 is built from 17 residues. Germline CDR1 reads SGHNT; CDR2 reads YYREEE (reference sequence). J is TRBJ2-2 and V is TRBV5-4; TRBD1 aligns across 12 bases. The sample was CD4+ or CD8+ T cells sorted from blood, taken in a trial of the OX40 agonist ivuxolimab. The receptor's source is an adult with an advanced solid tumor such as melanoma, head and neck, liver or kidney cancer. Here the CDR3 reads CASSSHRDRGLTGELFF. CDR3 sequence (DNA): TGTGCCAGCAGCTCACACCGGGACAGGGGGCTAACCGGGGAGCTGTTTTTT.